This record looks at one TCR beta chain sequence and its context. One junction end disagrees with the germline gene, perhaps due to a read error. This entry belongs to a study of T cells in Graves' hyperthyroidism and ophthalmopathy. Stable Graves' hyperthyroidism denoted no ophthalmopathy progression over 18 months. Patients having uncontrolled infection, another autoimmune disease, pregnancy or lactation were not included. Template material for amplifying TCR beta CDR3 regions consisted of RNA transcripts. Primed by the HTBI set, a first-round RT-PCR was run on the TCR CDR3. TCRdb redid the calling of the multiplex PCR reads with MiXCR, one entry per CDR3 protein. In the table there are hundreds of thousands of distinct CDR3 sequences, approximately 15% of which are singletons. The material sequenced was blood. The receptor's source is a woman aged 40 to 50 with Graves' hyperthyroidism.

The DNA for the CDR3 is TGTGCCAGCAGCCAAGGTAGGAGCTCCTACAATGAGCAGTCCTTC. Translated: CASSQGRSSYNEQSF. The rearrangement uses TRBV3-1 and TRBJ2-1, with D unclear. The length of the CDR3 is 15 residues. CDR1 and CDR2 from the germline V gene are LGHDT and YNNKEL (reference sequence).